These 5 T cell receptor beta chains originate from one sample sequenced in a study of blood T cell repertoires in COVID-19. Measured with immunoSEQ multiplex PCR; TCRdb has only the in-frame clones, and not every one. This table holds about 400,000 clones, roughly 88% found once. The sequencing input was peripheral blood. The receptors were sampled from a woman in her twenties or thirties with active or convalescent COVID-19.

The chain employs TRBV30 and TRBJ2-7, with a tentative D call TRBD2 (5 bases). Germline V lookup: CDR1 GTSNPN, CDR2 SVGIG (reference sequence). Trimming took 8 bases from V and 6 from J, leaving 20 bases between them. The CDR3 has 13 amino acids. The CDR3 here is CAGFLGSEGEQYF. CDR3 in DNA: TGTGCCGGATTCCTGGGGAGCGAGGGCGAGCAGTACTTC. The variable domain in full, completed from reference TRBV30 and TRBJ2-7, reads SQTIHQWPATLVQPVGSPLSLECTVEGTSNPNLYWYRQAAGRGLQLLFYSVGIGQISSEVPQNLSASRPQDRQFILSSKKLLLSDSGFYLCAGFLGSEGEQYFGPGTRLTVT.

The CDR3 sequence: CASSEPGLASEQFF. The CDR3 nucleotides are TGTGCCAGCAGTGAACCGGGACTAGCTTCCGAGCAGTTCTTC. The rearrangement joins TRBV6-1 to TRBJ2-1, with TRBD2 identical over 9 bases. CDR3 length equals 14 residues. Germline V lookup: CDR1 MNHNS, CDR2 SASEGT. V was pared by 2 bases and J by 10 bases, with 6 bases of the junction left unmatched.

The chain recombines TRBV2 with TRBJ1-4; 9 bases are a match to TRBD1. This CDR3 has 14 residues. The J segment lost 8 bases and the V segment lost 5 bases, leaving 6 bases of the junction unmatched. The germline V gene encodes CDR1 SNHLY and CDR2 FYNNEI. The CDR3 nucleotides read TGTGCCAGCAGTAGGACAGGGGTAACCGAAAAACTGTTTTTT. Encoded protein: CASSRTGVTEKLFF.

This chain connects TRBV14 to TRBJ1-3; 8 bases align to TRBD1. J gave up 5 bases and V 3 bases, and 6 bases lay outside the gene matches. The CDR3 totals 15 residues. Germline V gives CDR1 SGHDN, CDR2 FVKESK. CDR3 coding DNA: TGTGCCAGCAGCCAGACAGGGGAGGCCAGAAACACCATATATTTT. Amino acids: CASSQTGEARNTIYF.

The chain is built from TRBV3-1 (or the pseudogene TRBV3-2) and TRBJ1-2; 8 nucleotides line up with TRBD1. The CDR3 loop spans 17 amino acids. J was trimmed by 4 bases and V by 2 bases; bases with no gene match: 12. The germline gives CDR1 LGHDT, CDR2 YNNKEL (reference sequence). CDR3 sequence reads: CASSQLSDGTGRYGYTF. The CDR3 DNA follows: TGTGCCAGCAGCCAATTGAGTGACGGGACAGGCCGCTATGGCTACACCTTC.